One sample yielded the 20 T cell receptor beta chains listed below, sequenced in a study of CD8 T cells in Susac syndrome. With random hexamers, roughly 0.45 to 1 ug RNA was reverse transcribed. TCRdb re-called the immunoSEQ multiplex PCR reads through MiXCR, storing one row per CDR3 protein. The table shows tens of thousands of distinct CDR3 sequences, with 91% occurring only once. Sequenced: CD8+ T cells from PBMCs. The receptor source for this set is a human donor with multiple sclerosis.

V and J are TRBV28 and TRBJ1-4; D gene uncertain. The ends were cut back, 3 bases at V and 7 bases at J, with 15 bases in the middle. The germline gives CDR1 MDHEN, CDR2 SYDVKM. This CDR3 is 15 amino acids long. The CDR3 reads CASSFTGFEGEKLFF. CDR3 in DNA: TGTGCCAGCAGTTTCACCGGGTTCGAGGGTGAAAAACTGTTTTTT.

The chain carries TRBV3-1 and TRBJ2-1, with D possibly being TRBD1 or TRBD2 (5 bases each). CDR1 and CDR2 (germline): LGHDT, YNNKEL (reference sequence). V gave up 1 base and J gave up 3 bases, with 13 bases separating them. The CDR3 extends over 16 amino acids. The CDR3 spells CASSQAGGQNYNEQFF. In nucleotides, the CDR3 is TGTGCCAGCAGCCAAGCTGGAGGACAAAACTACAATGAGCAGTTCTTC.

The gene calls are TRBV9 and TRBJ2-1; 13 nucleotides line up with TRBD2. Unmatched junction bases numbered 12, after V lost 0 bases and J lost 9 bases. The CDR3 extends over 18 amino acids. The V gene's germline CDR1 is SGDLS and CDR2 YYNGEE. Here the CDR3 reads CASSVGFSGLAGDIEQFF. The CDR3 DNA reads as TGTGCCAGCAGCGTAGGGTTTTCTGGACTAGCGGGAGACATTGAGCAGTTCTTC.

This rearrangement joins TRBV27 to TRBJ2-7; 9 nucleotides agree with TRBD1. CDR1 and CDR2 (germline): MNHEY, SMNVEV (reference sequence). The CDR3 spans 14 residues. The J segment lost 4 bases and the V segment lost 3 bases, leaving 4 bases of the junction unmatched. The CDR3 DNA reads as TGTGCCAGCAGTTTGACAGGGGGGGCATACGAGCAGTACTTC. Its protein product is CASSLTGGAYEQYF.

The chain carries TRBV6-2 or TRBV6-3 and TRBJ2-3, with D unresolved. The CDR3 consists of 11 residues. CDR1 MNHEY and CDR2 SVGEGT come from the germline V gene. Trimming pared 8 bases from V and 4 bases from J, leaving 7 bases between. In DNA form, the CDR3 reads TGTGCCAGCCAAAGTGCAGATACGCAGTATTTT. Encoded protein: CASQSADTQYF.

V and J are TRBV13 and TRBJ2-3; D is unresolved. The CDR3 covers 12 residues. Trimming left V 5 bases short and J 5 bases short, with 8 bases between. Germline V gene data show CDR1 as PRHDT and CDR2 as FYEKMQ (reference sequence). The CDR3 DNA is TGTGCCAGCAGCCACCGCCAAGATACGCAGTATTTT. It is translated as CASSHRQDTQYF.

The rearrangement uses TRBV3-1 and TRBJ2-1; TRBD2 aligns across 10 bases. Germline V gene lookup returns CDR1 LGHDT and CDR2 YNNKEL (reference sequence). The CDR3 consists of 16 residues. Trimming cost V 0 bases and J 8 bases; bases outside gene matches: 7. CDR3: CASSQDEASGSDEQFF. The CDR3, as DNA: TGTGCCAGCAGCCAAGATGAGGCTAGCGGGAGTGATGAGCAGTTCTTC.

The chain uses TRBV20-1 and TRBJ2-5; either TRBD1 or TRBD2 may supply D (5 bases each). The CDR3 is 11 amino acids. Deletions cut 5 bases from V and 5 bases from J, with 9 bases between. Germline V gene lookup returns CDR1 DFQATT and CDR2 SNEGSKA (reference sequence). This chain's CDR3 is CSARGEETQYF. Written as DNA, the CDR3 is TGCAGTGCTCGAGGGGAGGAGACCCAGTACTTC.

The rearrangement uses TRBV13 and TRBJ2-1, with D perhaps TRBD1 (6 bases). Germline CDR1 is PRHDT and CDR2 is FYEKMQ (reference sequence). V shed 5 bases and J shed 3 bases, with 14 bases lying between them. The CDR3 is 15 amino acids. The CDR3 sequence is CASSRDRSSYNEQFF. The CDR3 nucleotides are TGTGCCAGCAGCCGCGACAGGAGTAGCTACAATGAGCAGTTCTTC.

This sequence joins TRBV4-1 and TRBJ2-1, with D maybe TRBD1 (5 bases). Germline V gene sequence: CDR1 MGHRA, CDR2 YSYEKL. Trimming stripped 0 bases from V and 8 bases from J, with 17 bases between. The CDR3 has 16 residues. DNA for the CDR3: TGCGCCAGCAGCCAAGATAGGGGAATTACCGTCTATGAGCAGTTCTTC. This translates into CASSQDRGITVYEQFF.

This chain links TRBV7-8 with TRBJ2-1; D is possibly TRBD2 (5 bases). Between the trimmed V and J ends, which lost 0 bases and 2 bases, there was a span of 11 bases. Germline CDR1 is SGHVS and CDR2 is FQNEAQ. This CDR3 comprises 16 residues. CDR3 amino acids: CASSLALAFPYNEQFF. For the CDR3, the DNA is TGTGCCAGCAGCTTAGCGCTAGCCTTTCCCTACAATGAGCAGTTCTTC.

The chain combines TRBV10-3 with TRBJ1-2; D gene unclear. V lost 3 bases, J lost 0 bases, and 8 bases lay in between. The CDR3 sequence is 14 residues long. Germline loops: CDR1 ENHRY, CDR2 SYGVKD. The CDR3 loop is CAISEWQANYGYTF. The CDR3 nucleotides are TGTGCCATCAGTGAATGGCAGGCTAACTATGGCTACACCTTC.

V is TRBV28 and J is TRBJ1-5, with 10 bases matching TRBD1. Germline V gives CDR1 MDHEN, CDR2 SYDVKM. After removal of 6 bases from V and 3 bases from J, the junction contained 2 bases not matched to a gene. There are 14 residues in the CDR3. The CDR3 region has the DNA TGTGCCAGCAGGGACAGGGGGAACAATCAGCCCCAGCATTTT. Its translation is CASRDRGNNQPQHF.

This clonotype was seen a single time. V is TRBV4-3 and J is TRBJ1-4; D call uncertain. This CDR3 comprises 16 residues. V lost 0 bases and J lost 4, with 12 bases in between. CDR1 LGHNA and CDR2 YSLEER come from the germline V gene. The CDR3 spells CASSQDWKVVNEKLFF. CDR3 DNA: TGCGCCAGCAGCCAAGATTGGAAGGTGGTTAATGAAAAACTGTTTTTT.

The CDR3 DNA reads TGTGCCAGTTCGTGGGGAAGGACTGAAGCTTTCTTT. It is translated as CASSWGRTEAFF. J is TRBJ1-1 and V is TRBV19; no reliable D call. V was shortened by 8 bases and J by 5 bases, with 12 bases between the two germline ends. The CDR3 totals 12 residues. Germline CDR1 reads LNHDA; CDR2 reads SQIVND (reference sequence).

A single count supports this clonotype. The rearrangement uses TRBV19 and TRBJ2-1; D is uncertain. Trimming shortened V by 6 bases and J by 2 bases, and 5 bases separated the two germline ends. The V gene's germline CDR1 is LNHDA and CDR2 SQIVND (reference sequence). The CDR3 spans 12 residues. In DNA form, the CDR3 reads TGTGCCAGTAGATCCACCTACAATGAGCAGTTCTTC. This encodes CASRSTYNEQFF. The entire variable domain, with the rest obtained from reference TRBV19 and TRBJ2-1, is as follows: DGGITQSPKYLFRKEGQNVTLSCEQNLNHDAMYWYRQDPGQGLRLIYYSQIVNDFQKGDIAEGYSVSREKKESFPLTVTSAQKNPTAFYLCASRSTYNEQFFGPGTRLTVL.

The rearrangement links TRBV10-3 to TRBJ1-6, with D maybe TRBD1 (5 bases). Trimming cost V 1 base and J 8 bases, with 15 bases left between them. Germline V CDR1 and CDR2: ENHRY, SYGVKD. There are 16 residues in the CDR3. CDR3 residues: CAISEYVRDRYSPLHF. CDR3 DNA sequence: TGTGCCATCAGTGAGTACGTCAGGGATCGGTATTCACCCCTCCACTTT.

The V gene is TRBV24-1, the J gene TRBJ2-7, with D perhaps TRBD1 (5 bases). V lost 4 bases to trimming and J lost 11 bases, with 17 bases between them. Per the germline V gene, CDR1 is KGHDR and CDR2 is SFDVKD. There are 13 residues in the CDR3. CDR3 protein: CATSDDQGKGEYF. The CDR3 nucleotides read TGTGCCACCAGTGACGACCAGGGTAAAGGGGAGTACTTC.

The chain employs TRBV6-1 and TRBJ2-7, with 10 bases matching TRBD1. Germline loops: CDR1 MNHNS, CDR2 SASEGT. CDR3 length: 15 amino acids. Losses at the gene ends were 2 bases for V and 3 bases for J; bases not matched to a gene: 4. CDR3 sequence reads: CASSEFRDRGYEQYF. The CDR3, as DNA: TGTGCCAGCAGTGAATTCCGGGACAGGGGCTACGAGCAGTACTTC.

The chain carries TRBV6-5 and TRBJ1-1; 8 nucleotides match TRBD1. The V segment lost 5 bases and the J segment 5 bases; nucleotides outside the gene matches: 16. This CDR3 has 17 residues. Germline CDR1 and CDR2: MNHEY and SVGAGI. CDR3 residues: CASSTGPGGQGGTEAFF. CDR3 coding DNA: TGTGCCAGCAGTACTGGCCCAGGCGGACAGGGAGGGACTGAAGCTTTCTTT.